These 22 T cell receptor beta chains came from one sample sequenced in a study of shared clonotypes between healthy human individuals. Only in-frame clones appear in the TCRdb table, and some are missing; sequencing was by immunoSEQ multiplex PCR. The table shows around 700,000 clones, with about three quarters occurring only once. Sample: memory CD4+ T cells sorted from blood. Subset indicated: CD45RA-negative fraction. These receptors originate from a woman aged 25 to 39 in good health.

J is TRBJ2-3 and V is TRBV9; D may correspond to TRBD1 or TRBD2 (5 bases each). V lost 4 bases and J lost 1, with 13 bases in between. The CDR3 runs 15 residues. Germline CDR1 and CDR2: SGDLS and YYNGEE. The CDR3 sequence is CASSRWDGRTDTQYF. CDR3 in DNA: TGTGCCAGCAGCCGGTGGGACGGACGCACAGATACGCAGTATTTT.

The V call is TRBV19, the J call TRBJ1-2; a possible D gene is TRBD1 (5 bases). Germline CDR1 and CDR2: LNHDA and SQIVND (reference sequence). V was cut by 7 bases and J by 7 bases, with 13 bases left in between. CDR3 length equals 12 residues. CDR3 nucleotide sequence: TGTGCCAGTAATAAGGGACCCTCTGGCTACACCTTC. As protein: CASNKGPSGYTF. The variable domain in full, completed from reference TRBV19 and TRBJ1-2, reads DGGITQSPKYLFRKEGQNVTLSCEQNLNHDAMYWYRQDPGQGLRLIYYSQIVNDFQKGDIAEGYSVSREKKESFPLTVTSAQKNPTAFYLCASNKGPSGYTFGSGTRLTVV.

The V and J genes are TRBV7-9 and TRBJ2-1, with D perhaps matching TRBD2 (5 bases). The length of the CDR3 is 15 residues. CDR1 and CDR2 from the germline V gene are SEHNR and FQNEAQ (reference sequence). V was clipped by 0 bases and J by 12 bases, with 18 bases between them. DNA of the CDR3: TGTGCCAGCAGCTTAGCGGTTGTTTATGACTACAGGCAGTTCTTC. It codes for CASSLAVVYDYRQFF.

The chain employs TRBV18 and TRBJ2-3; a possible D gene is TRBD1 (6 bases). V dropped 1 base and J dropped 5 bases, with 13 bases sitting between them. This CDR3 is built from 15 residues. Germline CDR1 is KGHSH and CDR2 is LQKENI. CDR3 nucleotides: TGTGCCAGCTCACCACAAGCAGGGGCCGGAGATACGCAGTATTTT. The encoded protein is CASSPQAGAGDTQYF.

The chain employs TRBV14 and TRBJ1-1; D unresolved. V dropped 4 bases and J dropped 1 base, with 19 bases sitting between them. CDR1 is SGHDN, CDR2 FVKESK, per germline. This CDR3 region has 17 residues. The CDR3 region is CASSRLFGRETNTEAFF. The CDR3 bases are TGTGCCAGCAGCCGACTTTTTGGTAGGGAGACGAACACTGAAGCTTTCTTT. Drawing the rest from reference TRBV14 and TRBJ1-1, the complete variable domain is EAGVTQFPSHSVIEKGQTVTLRCDPISGHDNLYWYRRVMGKEIKFLLHFVKESKQDESGMPNNRFLAERTGGTYSTLKVQPAELEDSGVYFCASSRLFGRETNTEAFFGQGTRLTVV.

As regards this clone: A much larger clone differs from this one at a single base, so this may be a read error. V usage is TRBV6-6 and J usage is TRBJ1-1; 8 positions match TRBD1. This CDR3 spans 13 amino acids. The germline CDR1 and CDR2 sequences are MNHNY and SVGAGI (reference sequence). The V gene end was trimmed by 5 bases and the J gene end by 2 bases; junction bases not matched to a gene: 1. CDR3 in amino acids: CASSGQGNTEAFF. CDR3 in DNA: TGTGCCAGCAGTGGACAGGGTAACACTGAAGCTTTCTTT.

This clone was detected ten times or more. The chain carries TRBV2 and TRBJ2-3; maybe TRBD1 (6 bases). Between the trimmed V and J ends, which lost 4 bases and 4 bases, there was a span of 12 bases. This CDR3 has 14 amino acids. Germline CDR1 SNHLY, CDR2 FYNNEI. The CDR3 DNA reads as TGTGCCAGCAGTGGGCAGGGGTGGGCAGATACGCAGTATTTT. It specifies CASSGQGWADTQYF.

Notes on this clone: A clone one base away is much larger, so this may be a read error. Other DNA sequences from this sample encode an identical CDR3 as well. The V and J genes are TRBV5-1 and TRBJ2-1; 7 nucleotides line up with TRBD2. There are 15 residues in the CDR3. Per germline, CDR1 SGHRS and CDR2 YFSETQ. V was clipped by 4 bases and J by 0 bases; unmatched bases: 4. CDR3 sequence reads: CASSIASGSYNEQFF. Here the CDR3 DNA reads TGCGCCAGCAGCATCGCTAGCGGCTCCTACAATGAGCAGTTCTTC.

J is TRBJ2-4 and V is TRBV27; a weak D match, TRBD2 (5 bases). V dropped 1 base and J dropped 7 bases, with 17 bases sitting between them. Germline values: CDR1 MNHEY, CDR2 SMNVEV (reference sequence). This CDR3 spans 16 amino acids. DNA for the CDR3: TGTGCCAGCAGTTTATTACCCCTAGGCGGGCCGAACATTCAGTACTTC. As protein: CASSLLPLGGPNIQYF.

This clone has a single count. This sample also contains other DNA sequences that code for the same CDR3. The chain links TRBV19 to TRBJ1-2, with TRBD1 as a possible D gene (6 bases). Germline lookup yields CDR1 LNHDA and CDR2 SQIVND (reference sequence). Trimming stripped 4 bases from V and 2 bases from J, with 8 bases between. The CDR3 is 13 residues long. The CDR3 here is CASSKTGNYGYTF. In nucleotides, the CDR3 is TGTGCCAGTAGTAAGACAGGCAACTATGGCTACACCTTC.

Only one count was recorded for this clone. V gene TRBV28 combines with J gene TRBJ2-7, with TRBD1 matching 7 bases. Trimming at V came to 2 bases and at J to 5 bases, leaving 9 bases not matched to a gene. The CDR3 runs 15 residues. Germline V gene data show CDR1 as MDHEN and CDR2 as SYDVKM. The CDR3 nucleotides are TGTGCCAGCAGTTTAGGGACAGTTATAATTAACGAGCAGTACTTC. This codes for CASSLGTVIINEQYF.

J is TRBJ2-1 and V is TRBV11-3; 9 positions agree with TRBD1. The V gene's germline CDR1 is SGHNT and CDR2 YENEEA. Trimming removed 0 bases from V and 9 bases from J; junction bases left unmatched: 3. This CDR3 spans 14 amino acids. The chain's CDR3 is CASSLEQGAGEQFF. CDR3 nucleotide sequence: TGTGCCAGCAGCTTAGAACAGGGGGCAGGTGAGCAGTTCTTC.

The CDR3 loop is CASSRHRTEAFF. DNA of the CDR3: TGTGCCAGCAGCCGACATAGGACTGAAGCTTTCTTT. The genes are TRBV6-6 and TRBJ1-1; D gene unclear. The germline V and J ends were trimmed by 6 bases and 5 bases, with 10 bases remaining between them. Per the germline V gene, CDR1 is MNHNY and CDR2 is SVGAGI (reference sequence). The CDR3 is 12 residues long.

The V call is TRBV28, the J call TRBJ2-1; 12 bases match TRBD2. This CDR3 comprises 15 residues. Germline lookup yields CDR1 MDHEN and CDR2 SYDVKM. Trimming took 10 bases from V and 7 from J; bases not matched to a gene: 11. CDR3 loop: CATIMLAGGSNEQFF. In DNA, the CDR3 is TGTGCCACCATAATGCTAGCGGGAGGGAGTAATGAGCAGTTCTTC. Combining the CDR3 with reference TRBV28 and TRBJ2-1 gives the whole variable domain DVKVTQSSRYLVKRTGEKVFLECVQDMDHENMFWYRQDPGLGLRLIYFSYDVKMKEKGDIPEGYSVSREKKERFSLILESASTNQTSMYLCATIMLAGGSNEQFFGPGTRLTVL.

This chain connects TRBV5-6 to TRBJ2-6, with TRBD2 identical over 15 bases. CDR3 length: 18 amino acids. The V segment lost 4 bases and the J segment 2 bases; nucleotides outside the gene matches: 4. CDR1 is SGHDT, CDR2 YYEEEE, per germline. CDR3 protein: CASSQGLAGGTGANVLTF. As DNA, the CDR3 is TGTGCCAGCAGCCAGGGACTAGCGGGAGGAACTGGGGCCAACGTCCTGACTTTC.

This CDR3 is CAIRAGERSSGANVLTF. In DNA, the CDR3 is TGTGCCATCAGGGCAGGGGAACGGAGCTCTGGGGCCAACGTCCTGACTTTC. The gene calls are TRBV10-3 and TRBJ2-6; possibly TRBD1 for D (6 bases). This CDR3 spans 17 amino acids. The germline V and J ends were trimmed by 6 bases and 0 bases, with 15 bases remaining between them. Germline-derived CDR1 and CDR2 are ENHRY and SYGVKD.

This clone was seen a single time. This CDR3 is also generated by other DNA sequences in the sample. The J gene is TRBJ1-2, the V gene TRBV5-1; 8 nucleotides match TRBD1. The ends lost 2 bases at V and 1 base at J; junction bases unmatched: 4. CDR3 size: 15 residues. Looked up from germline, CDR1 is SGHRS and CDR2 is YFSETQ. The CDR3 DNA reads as TGCGCCAGCAGCTTAGGGACAGGTATTAACTATGGCTACACCTTC. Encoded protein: CASSLGTGINYGYTF.

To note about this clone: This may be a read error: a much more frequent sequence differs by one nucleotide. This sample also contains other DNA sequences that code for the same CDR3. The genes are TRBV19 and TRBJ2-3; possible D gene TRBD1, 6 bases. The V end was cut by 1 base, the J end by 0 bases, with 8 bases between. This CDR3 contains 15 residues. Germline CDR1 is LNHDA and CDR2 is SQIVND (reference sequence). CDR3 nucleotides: TGTGCCAGTAGTATAGGCACAGGGAGCACAGATACGCAGTATTTT. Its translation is CASSIGTGSTDTQYF.

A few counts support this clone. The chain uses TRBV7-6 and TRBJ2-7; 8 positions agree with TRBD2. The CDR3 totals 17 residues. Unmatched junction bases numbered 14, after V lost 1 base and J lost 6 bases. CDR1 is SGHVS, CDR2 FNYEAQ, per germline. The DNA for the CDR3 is TGTGCCAGCAGCTTAGACCGGAATCCGGGAGGGCCCTCCGAGCAGTACTTC. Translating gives CASSLDRNPGGPSEQYF.

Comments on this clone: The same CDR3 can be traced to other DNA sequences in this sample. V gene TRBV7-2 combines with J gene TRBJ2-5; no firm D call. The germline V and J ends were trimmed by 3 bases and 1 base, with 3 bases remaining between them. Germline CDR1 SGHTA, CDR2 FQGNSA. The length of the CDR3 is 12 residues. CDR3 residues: CASSFRQETQYF. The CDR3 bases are TGTGCCAGCAGCTTTCGCCAAGAGACCCAGTACTTC.

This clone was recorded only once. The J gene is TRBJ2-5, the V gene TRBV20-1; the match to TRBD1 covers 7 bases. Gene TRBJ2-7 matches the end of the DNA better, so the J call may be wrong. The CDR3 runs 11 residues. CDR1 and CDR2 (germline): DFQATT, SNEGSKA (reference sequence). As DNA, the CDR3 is TGCAGTGCCCGGACAGGATACGAGCAGTACTTC. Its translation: CSARTGYEQYF.

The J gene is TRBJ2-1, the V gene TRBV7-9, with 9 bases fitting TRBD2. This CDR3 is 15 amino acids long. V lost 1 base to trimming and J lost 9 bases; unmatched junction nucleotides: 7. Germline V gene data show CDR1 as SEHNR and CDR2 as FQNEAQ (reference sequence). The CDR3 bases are TGTGCCAGCAGCTTAGGGGTAGCGGGAGTCTCTGAGCAGTTCTTC. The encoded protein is CASSLGVAGVSEQFF.